The 19 T cell receptor beta chains listed next were all sequenced from one sample in a study of cytomegalovirus exposure and HLA in healthy donors. It was with 60 Vbeta and 13 Jbeta primers that the PCR ran. The assay was immunoSEQ multiplex PCR, and TCRdb's table has in-frame clones only and misses some. Counted here are roughly 150,000 clones, roughly 79% occurring once; the ten biggest clones make up approximately 1.5%. Sequencing was performed on PBMCs. The receptors shown here come from a man in his forties in good health and CMV-seronegative.

This clone was observed once. This chain connects TRBV9 to TRBJ1-2; D unresolved. This CDR3 comprises 13 residues. V shed 3 bases and J shed 0 bases, with 6 bases lying between them. The germline V gene encodes CDR1 SGDLS and CDR2 YYNGEE. The CDR3 is CASSAGPNYGYTF. DNA of the CDR3: TGTGCCAGCAGCGCCGGTCCTAACTATGGCTACACCTTC. The complete variable domain, with remaining parts taken from reference TRBV9 and TRBJ1-2, reads DSGVTQTPKHLITATGQRVTLRCSPRSGDLSVYWYQQSLDQGLQFLIQYYNGEERAKGNILERFSAQQFPDLHSELNLSSLELGDSALYFCASSAGPNYGYTFGSGTRLTVV.

V usage is TRBV10-3 and J usage is TRBJ2-3, with TRBD1 as a possible D gene (5 bases). The CDR3 totals 15 residues. Looked up from germline, CDR1 is ENHRY and CDR2 is SYGVKD. V was cut by 11 bases and J by 2 bases, with 20 bases left in between. CDR3 DNA sequence: TGTGCCTCTGAAAAAGGGGCATCGCCCACAGATACGCAGTATTTT. This encodes CASEKGASPTDTQYF.

This rearrangement joins TRBV7-9 to TRBJ1-4; a weak D match, TRBD1 (5 bases). The CDR3 totals 14 residues. CDR1 is SEHNR, CDR2 FQNEAQ, per germline (reference sequence). Trimming took off 7 bases at V and 5 bases at J, with 14 bases between the two ends. CDR3 in DNA: TGTGCCAGCATTAGGGGAGGCTCCAATGAAAAACTGTTTTTT. Its protein product is CASIRGGSNEKLFF. Complete variable domain (other parts from reference TRBV7-9 and TRBJ1-4): DTGVSQNPRHKITKRGQNVTFRCDPISEHNRLYWYRQTLGQGPEFLTYFQNEAQLEKSRLLSDRFSAERPKGSFSTLEIQRTEQGDSAMYLCASIRGGSNEKLFFGSGTQLSVL.

This chain connects TRBV28 to TRBJ1-4, with D perhaps TRBD1 (6 bases). The CDR3 has 14 residues. V was trimmed by 8 bases and J by 6 bases, leaving 16 bases between them. CDR1 MDHEN and CDR2 SYDVKM come from the germline V gene. CDR3 in DNA: TGTGCCAGCGCTGCCAGGGGTCCGTATGAAAAACTGTTTTTT. Protein product: CASAARGPYEKLFF.

This clone has only one observation. The chain has TRBV5-1 and TRBJ1-4, with TRBD1 matching 9 bases. There are 15 residues in the CDR3. Germline loops: CDR1 SGHRS, CDR2 YFSETQ. With V trimmed by 4 bases and J by 8 bases, 9 bases remained unmatched. CDR3 amino acids: CASSPDRGRAEKLFF. The CDR3 DNA is TGCGCCAGCAGCCCTGACAGGGGGAGGGCGGAAAAACTGTTTTTT.

The chain is built from TRBV5-4 and TRBJ1-1; a possible D gene is TRBD1 (6 bases). Germline CDR1 is SGHNT and CDR2 is YYREEE (reference sequence). CDR3 length: 13 residues. V lost 2 bases and J lost 5, with 10 bases in between. The CDR3 DNA reads as TGTGCCAGCAGCTTAGGGGGGGGAACTGAAGCTTTCTTT. Translating it yields CASSLGGGTEAFF.

This chain joins TRBV4-2 and TRBJ2-1; 10 bases match TRBD2. Germline CDR1 reads LGHNA; CDR2 reads YNFKEQ. V shed 0 bases, J shed 10 bases, and the junction held 9 bases outside the gene matches. The CDR3 totals 16 residues. The CDR3 nucleotides read TGTGCCAGCAGCCAAGATCGGGTAGCGGGAGGTGTGGAGCAGTTCTTC. Encoded protein: CASSQDRVAGGVEQFF.

This CDR3 reads CASSAGERETYEQYF. Written as DNA, the CDR3 is TGTGCCAGCAGTGCTGGCGAGCGGGAGACCTACGAGCAGTACTTC. This chain uses TRBV6-1 with TRBJ2-7, with 8 bases fitting TRBD2. The V and J ends lost 4 bases and 2 bases, in that order; junction bases with no gene match: 7. CDR1 is MNHNS, CDR2 SASEGT, per germline. The CDR3 has 15 amino acids.

The CDR3 loop is CASSRGQGQPQHF. The CDR3 DNA sequence: TGTGCCAGCAGCCGTGGACAGGGGCAGCCCCAGCATTTT. V and J are TRBV27 and TRBJ1-5; 9 bases fit TRBD1. The CDR3 extends over 13 amino acids. CDR1 and CDR2 from the germline V gene are MNHEY and SMNVEV (reference sequence). J gave up 7 bases and V 6 bases, and 4 bases lay outside the gene matches.

The chain employs TRBV19 and TRBJ2-3; 7 nucleotides align to TRBD2. Germline V gene sequence: CDR1 LNHDA, CDR2 SQIVND (reference sequence). The J segment lost 5 bases and the V segment lost 7 bases, leaving 12 bases of the junction unmatched. The CDR3 is made up of 15 amino acids. CDR3 residues: CASTHWRGSEDTQYF. CDR3 coding DNA: TGTGCCAGTACCCACTGGCGCGGGAGCGAAGATACGCAGTATTTT.

This clone was seen once. J is TRBJ2-7 and V is TRBV5-1; D is possibly TRBD2 (6 bases). The CDR3 totals 17 residues. V lost 1 base, J lost 5 bases, and 22 bases lay in between. The V gene's germline CDR1 is SGHRS and CDR2 YFSETQ. The DNA for the CDR3 is TGCGCCAGCAGCTTGTCTCCTCGGGACCGCGGGATCAACGAGCAGTACTTC. It specifies CASSLSPRDRGINEQYF.

The chain carries TRBV18 and TRBJ2-1; no clear D gene. Germline values: CDR1 KGHSH, CDR2 LQKENI. Trimming stripped 3 bases from V and 7 bases from J, with 13 bases between. The CDR3 consists of 14 residues. Here the CDR3 DNA reads TGTGCCAGCTCACCTGAGCAGGTGAAGAATGAGCAGTTCTTC. Amino acid sequence: CASSPEQVKNEQFF.

This clone appeared once. The rearrangement uses TRBV5-1 and TRBJ1-3, with D perhaps TRBD1 (5 bases). CDR1 and CDR2 from the germline V gene are SGHRS and YFSETQ. The CDR3 is 14 amino acids. CDR3 sequence: CAIASGFFGNTIYF. The CDR3 nucleotides read TGCGCTATCGCGTCAGGGTTCTTCGGAAACACCATATATTTT.

This chain joins TRBV7-3 and TRBJ2-5, with TRBD2 matching over 7 bases. The CDR3 totals 14 residues. The junction had 6 bases not matched to a gene; V was cut back by 5 bases and J by 3 bases. CDR1 is SGHTA, CDR2 FQGTGA, per germline. The CDR3 nucleotides are TGTGCCAGCAGCCGCGGGAGCGCTGAAGAGACCCAGTACTTC. The encoded protein is CASSRGSAEETQYF.

The rearrangement uses TRBV5-6 and TRBJ2-3, with a weak D call TRBD1 (6 bases). CDR1 is SGHDT, CDR2 YYEEEE, per germline. The CDR3 consists of 12 residues. Between the trimmed V and J ends, which lost 7 bases and 5 bases, there was a span of 11 bases. CDR3 in DNA: TGTGCCAGCGTATCCAGGGGAGATACGCAGTATTTT. Protein: CASVSRGDTQYF.

This clone has a handful of counts. The chain recombines TRBV12-2 with TRBJ2-7; TRBD2, the table's D call, lacks a check against the DNA. TRBV12-2 is a known pseudogene. CDR3 size: 16 residues. CDR3: CASRLVALAGGWKQYV. CDR3 in DNA: TGTGCAAGTCGCTTAGTAGCACTAGCGGGAGGGTGGAAGCAGTACGTC.

This clone was seen only once. The V call is TRBV6-1, the J call TRBJ1-1; D remains unclear. Trimming removed 3 bases from V and 2 bases from J, with 7 bases in between. This CDR3 has 13 amino acids. Germline V gene lookup returns CDR1 MNHNS and CDR2 SASEGT. The CDR3 reads CASSDSGNTEAFF. DNA of the CDR3: TGTGCCAGCAGTGATTCAGGCAACACTGAAGCTTTCTTT.

This clone was counted once. As DNA, the CDR3 is TGTGCCAGCAGCCCCGGGGCTAGCGGCTACGAGCAGTACTTC. Its translation: CASSPGASGYEQYF. The chain is built from TRBV9 and TRBJ2-7; 7 nucleotides align to TRBD2. The germline gives CDR1 SGDLS, CDR2 YYNGEE. The junction had 7 bases not matched to a gene; V was cut back by 4 bases and J by 3 bases. The CDR3 totals 14 residues.

In nucleotides, the CDR3 is TGTGCCTCACGGGGATGGGATTACGAGCAGTACGTC. It translates to CASRGWDYEQYV. The chain joins TRBV6-1 to TRBJ2-7; a weak D match, TRBD2 (5 bases). V was pared by 11 bases and J by 4 bases, with 15 bases between. The CDR3 extends over 12 amino acids. In germline, CDR1 is MNHNS, CDR2 SASEGT.